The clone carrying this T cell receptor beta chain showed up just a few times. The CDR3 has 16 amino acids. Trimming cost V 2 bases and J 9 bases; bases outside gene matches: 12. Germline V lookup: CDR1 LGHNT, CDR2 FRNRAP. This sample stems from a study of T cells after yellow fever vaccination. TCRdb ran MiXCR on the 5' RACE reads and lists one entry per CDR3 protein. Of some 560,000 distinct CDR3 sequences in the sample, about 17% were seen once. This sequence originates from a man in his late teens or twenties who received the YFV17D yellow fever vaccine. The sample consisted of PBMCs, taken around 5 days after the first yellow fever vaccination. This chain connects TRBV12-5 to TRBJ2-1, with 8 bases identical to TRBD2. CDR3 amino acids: CASGLSPGLGTTEQFF. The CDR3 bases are TGTGCTAGTGGTTTGTCTCCGGGACTAGGGACAACTGAGCAGTTCTTC.